The 31 T cell receptor beta chains listed next were all sequenced from one sample in a study of shared clonotypes between healthy human individuals (dated by TCRdb to the early 2020s). Library generation was performed with the immunoSEQ multiplex PCR assay. TCRdb holds this immuneACCESS table with in-frame rearrangements only. Some clones are missing; in checked studies, unresolved V genes explain under half, and the rest has no known cause. The sample profile shows 2 million to 2.5 million clones; approximately 90% of them were found once. The ten largest clones capture 0.37% of the sample. Sequenced input: naive CD4+ T cells from PBMCs. What the cell subset or site label conveys for this sample: CD45RA+ positively selected. These receptors originate from a man in his late teens or twenties in good health. Some clones in this sample may be carry-over from other donors' samples.

V is TRBV27 and J is TRBJ2-2; D is uncertain. The ends were cut back, 6 bases at V and 1 base at J, with 9 bases in the middle. Germline CDR1 MNHEY, CDR2 SMNVEV (reference sequence). The CDR3 is made up of 14 amino acids. CDR3 loop: CASRTLLNTGELFF. DNA for the CDR3: TGTGCCAGCAGAACACTCCTGAACACCGGGGAGCTGTTTTTT.

The chain carries TRBV28 and TRBJ2-3; 13 bases fit TRBD2. J was trimmed by 14 bases and V by 4 bases; bases with no gene match: 9. The CDR3 is made up of 14 amino acids. CDR1 MDHEN and CDR2 SYDVKM come from the germline V gene. The CDR3 sequence is CASSSHGTSGAAYF. The CDR3 DNA sequence: TGTGCCAGCAGTTCCCACGGGACTAGCGGGGCGGCGTATTTT.

The chain combines TRBV6-5 with TRBJ1-3; the match to TRBD1 covers 7 bases. Trimming took 4 bases from V and 0 from J; bases not matched to a gene: 6. Germline CDR1 MNHEY, CDR2 SVGAGI. The CDR3 is made up of 16 amino acids. CDR3: CASSLDRTTSGNTIYF. The CDR3 nucleotides are TGTGCCAGCAGTTTGGACAGGACCACCTCTGGAAACACCATATATTTT.

The chain links TRBV2 to TRBJ1-2; TRBD1 is a possible D gene (5 bases). V was trimmed by 4 bases and J by 7 bases, leaving 16 bases between them. The CDR3 has 14 amino acids. Germline V gives CDR1 SNHLY, CDR2 FYNNEI. The CDR3 spells CASSVGEDTGGYTF. CDR3 nucleotide sequence: TGTGCCAGCAGTGTGGGGGAGGATACGGGTGGCTACACCTTC.

This sequence joins TRBV28 and TRBJ1-2; D is unresolved. This CDR3 is 13 amino acids long. Germline assignment: CDR1 MDHEN and CDR2 SYDVKM. V lost 3 bases and J lost 6, with 11 bases in between. The CDR3 DNA is TGTGCCAGCAGTTTTGTGGTGTGGGATGGCTACACCTTC. Its protein product is CASSFVVWDGYTF.

The chain links TRBV11-2 to TRBJ2-4; D unclear. V lost 5 bases, J lost 7 bases, and 12 bases lay in between. This CDR3 spans 13 amino acids. Germline V lookup: CDR1 SGHAT, CDR2 FQNNGV. CDR3 sequence: CASSAAGANIQYF. CDR3 in DNA: TGTGCCAGCAGCGCGGCCGGAGCGAACATTCAGTACTTC.

V and J are TRBV9 and TRBJ1-6; 9 bases fit TRBD1. Germline CDR1 is SGDLS and CDR2 is YYNGEE. The CDR3 is 15 residues long. Trimming removed 0 bases from V and 10 bases from J; junction bases left unmatched: 5. CDR3 bases: TGTGCCAGCAGCGTAGCCGGGACAGGGCCCTCACCCCTCCACTTT. It encodes CASSVAGTGPSPLHF.

The J gene is TRBJ1-4, the V gene TRBV10-2, with D perhaps matching TRBD1 (5 bases). Germline-derived CDR1 and CDR2 are WSHSY and SAAADI. V lost 4 bases to trimming and J lost 8 bases, with 20 bases between them. The CDR3 sequence is 16 residues long. The CDR3 loop reads CASSAYPGPGEEKLFF. CDR3 sequence (DNA): TGCGCCAGCAGTGCGTATCCGGGACCCGGGGAGGAAAAACTGTTTTTT.

The chain joins TRBV18 to TRBJ1-1, with 9 bases matching TRBD1. The CDR3 extends over 19 amino acids. Germline V lookup: CDR1 KGHSH, CDR2 LQKENI. V trimming: 0 bases; J trimming: 4 bases; junction bases outside the gene matches: 15. CDR3 amino acids: CASSPPLGGGRGQGTEAFF. CDR3 DNA sequence: TGTGCCAGCTCACCACCGTTAGGCGGGGGAAGGGGACAGGGCACTGAAGCTTTCTTT. Full variable domain (rest looked up from reference TRBV18 and TRBJ1-1): NAGVMQNPRHLVRRRGQEARLRCSPMKGHSHVYWYRQLPEEGLKFMVYLQKENIIDESGMPKERFSAEFPKEGPSILRIQQVVRGDSAAYFCASSPPLGGGRGQGTEAFFGQGTRLTVV.

The V gene is TRBV6-1, the J gene TRBJ1-6, with 9 bases that match TRBD1. The length of the CDR3 is 15 residues. Germline CDR1 MNHNS, CDR2 SASEGT. The J segment lost 9 bases and the V segment lost 2 bases, leaving 5 bases of the junction unmatched. CDR3 residues: CASSERDRDGSPLHF. The DNA for the CDR3 is TGTGCCAGCAGTGAAAGGGACAGGGACGGTTCACCCCTCCACTTT.

The chain is built from TRBV10-1 and TRBJ2-3, with TRBD2 identical over 11 bases. CDR1 WNHNN and CDR2 SYGVQD come from the germline V gene (reference sequence). The CDR3 covers 13 residues. In DNA, the CDR3 is TGCCCCGAGATAGCGGGAGGGACAGATACGCAGTATTTT. Translating gives CPEIAGGTDTQYF.

This chain connects TRBV5-1 to TRBJ1-5; D not certain. V dropped 4 bases and J dropped 5 bases, with 13 bases sitting between them. Per the germline V gene, CDR1 is SGHRS and CDR2 is YFSETQ. The CDR3 has 14 residues. The CDR3 protein is CASSDGNQDQPQHF. The CDR3 coding sequence is TGCGCCAGCAGCGACGGGAACCAAGATCAGCCCCAGCATTTT.

A note on this clone: The sample holds other DNA sequences that translate to the same CDR3. The CDR3 spells CASSLGGAMNTEAFF. The CDR3 DNA reads as TGTGCCAGCAGTCTGGGGGGAGCAATGAACACTGAAGCTTTCTTT. The chain has TRBV28 and TRBJ1-1; a possible D gene is TRBD1 (5 bases). The CDR3 has 15 amino acids. Germline-derived CDR1 and CDR2 are MDHEN and SYDVKM. Trimming removed 5 bases from V and 0 bases from J, with 13 bases in between.

J is TRBJ2-3 and V is TRBV9; 7 bases map to TRBD2. The V segment lost 6 bases and the J segment 1 base; nucleotides outside the gene matches: 8. This CDR3 contains 15 residues. Looked up from germline, CDR1 is SGDLS and CDR2 is YYNGEE. CDR3 nucleotides: TGTGCCAGCACCGTGGGCGGGAGAGGCACAGATACGCAGTATTTT. This codes for CASTVGGRGTDTQYF.

The chain couples TRBV28 to TRBJ1-2; the D is unclear. This CDR3 region has 12 residues. The ends were cut back, 8 bases at V and 8 bases at J, with 15 bases in the middle. Germline CDR1 reads MDHEN; CDR2 reads SYDVKM. Here the CDR3 reads CASFYWTGGYTF. The CDR3 DNA is TGTGCCAGCTTTTACTGGACTGGAGGCTACACCTTC.

This chain joins TRBV5-4 and TRBJ2-7, with 9 positions matching TRBD2. This CDR3 has 14 residues. V shed 2 bases, J shed 6 bases, and the junction held 6 bases outside the gene matches. Per the germline V gene, CDR1 is SGHNT and CDR2 is YYREEE (reference sequence). Here the CDR3 DNA reads TGTGCCAGCAGCTTCCTAGCGGGACCGTCCGAGCAGTACTTC. Residues: CASSFLAGPSEQYF.

In the case of this clone: The same CDR3 also results from other DNA sequences found in this sample. The chain is built from TRBV9 and TRBJ1-2; D not certain. This CDR3 comprises 11 residues. With 0 bases removed from V and 7 bases from J, the gap between germline ends came to 4 bases. Per germline, CDR1 SGDLS and CDR2 YYNGEE. DNA of the CDR3: TGTGCCAGCAGCGTAGGCGGTGGCTACACCTTC. The encoded protein is CASSVGGGYTF. Combining the CDR3 with reference TRBV9 and TRBJ1-2 gives the whole variable domain DSGVTQTPKHLITATGQRVTLRCSPRSGDLSVYWYQQSLDQGLQFLIQYYNGEERAKGNILERFSAQQFPDLHSELNLSSLELGDSALYFCASSVGGGYTFGSGTRLTVV.

V gene TRBV4-3 combines with J gene TRBJ1-3; D gene ambiguous. The CDR3 totals 15 residues. Per the germline V gene, CDR1 is LGHNA and CDR2 is YSLEER. Trimming removed 3 bases from V and 1 base from J, with 10 bases in between. The DNA for the CDR3 is TGCGCCAGCAGCCACGGGATCCTATCTGGAAACACCATATATTTT. As protein: CASSHGILSGNTIYF.

This CDR3 is CASRGSRTNTGELFF. CDR3 in DNA: TGCGCCAGCCGGGGCAGCAGAACGAACACCGGGGAGCTGTTTTTT. V gene TRBV5-1 combines with J gene TRBJ2-2; either TRBD1 or TRBD2 may fit D (5 bases each). CDR1 SGHRS and CDR2 YFSETQ come from the germline V gene. The length of the CDR3 is 15 residues. Trimming took 7 bases from V and 0 from J, leaving 13 bases between them.

The genes are TRBV28 and TRBJ1-1; D is possibly TRBD1 (5 bases). Germline lookup yields CDR1 MDHEN and CDR2 SYDVKM. This CDR3 spans 15 amino acids. Trimming took off 6 bases at V and 0 bases at J, with 14 bases between the two ends. Here the CDR3 DNA reads TGTGCCAGCAGCCAAGCCGGGGGGATGAACACTGAAGCTTTCTTT. Its translation is CASSQAGGMNTEAFF.

This clone was counted a single time. The rearrangement links TRBV19 to TRBJ2-5; no firm D call. CDR1 and CDR2 from the germline V gene are LNHDA and SQIVND (reference sequence). Trimming took 1 base from V and 4 from J, leaving 7 bases between them. This CDR3 comprises 13 residues. CDR3 in DNA: TGTGCCAGTAGTATAGGCTTGGGAGAGACCCAGTACTTC. Its protein is CASSIGLGETQYF.

The chain employs TRBV11-2 and TRBJ2-2; D possibly uses TRBD1 or TRBD2 (5 bases each). Per germline, CDR1 SGHAT and CDR2 FQNNGV. CDR3 length equals 15 residues. The V gene lost 5 bases and the J gene lost 3 bases, with 13 bases spanning the gap. The CDR3 DNA reads as TGTGCCAGCAGCGGGACGCGGCAGGACACCGGGGAGCTGTTTTTT. Protein: CASSGTRQDTGELFF.

CDR3 nucleotide sequence: TGTGCCAGCAGACCGGGACAGGGACGTCAGCCCCAGCATTTT. This codes for CASRPGQGRQPQHF. V and J are TRBV2 and TRBJ1-5; 9 bases map to TRBD1. CDR1 is SNHLY, CDR2 FYNNEI, per germline. This CDR3 region has 14 residues. Trimming took 6 bases from V and 6 from J; bases not matched to a gene: 6.

The V and J genes are TRBV7-9 and TRBJ1-2; no clear D. Germline values: CDR1 SEHNR, CDR2 FQNEAQ (reference sequence). The CDR3 runs 14 residues. V lost 7 bases and J lost 0, with 12 bases in between. The CDR3 loop reads CASTTGSTNYGYTF. The CDR3 nucleotides read TGTGCCAGCACCACCGGGTCGACTAACTATGGCTACACCTTC.

This chain links TRBV29-1 with TRBJ1-2, with D tentatively TRBD1 (5 bases). Trimming removed 2 bases from V and 5 bases from J, with 12 bases in between. The CDR3 runs 13 residues. CDR1 is SQVTM, CDR2 ANQGSEA, per germline. The chain's CDR3 is CSVETQGTYGYTF. In DNA form, the CDR3 reads TGCAGCGTTGAAACCCAGGGAACGTATGGCTACACCTTC.

In this sample, this clone turned up once. This rearrangement joins TRBV2 to TRBJ2-1; 7 nucleotides match TRBD2. With 7 bases clipped from V and 2 bases from J, the junction kept 14 bases outside the gene matches. This CDR3 is 17 amino acids long. Looked up from germline, CDR1 is SNHLY and CDR2 is FYNNEI. CDR3 loop: CASTSKRTGGTYNEQFF. The DNA of the CDR3 is TGTGCCAGCACCTCGAAACGTACGGGAGGAACCTACAATGAGCAGTTCTTC.

The sample holds one count of this clone. The gene calls are TRBV27 and TRBJ2-5; D is perhaps TRBD1 or TRBD2 (6 bases each). V was pared by 2 bases and J by 5 bases, with 15 bases between. From germline, CDR1 is MNHEY and CDR2 SMNVEV (reference sequence). This CDR3 is built from 15 residues. The CDR3 DNA sequence: TGTGCCAGCAGTTTAGAGGGGGGAGTATGGGAGACCCAGTACTTC. Its translation: CASSLEGGVWETQYF.

This clone is a singleton in its sample. V is TRBV11-3 and J is TRBJ2-3; TRBD1 might be the D (5 bases). Deletions cut 5 bases from V and 0 bases from J, with 15 bases between. CDR3 length: 16 residues. Germline V CDR1 and CDR2: SGHNT, YENEEA. The CDR3 DNA sequence: TGTGCCAGCAGCCCTGGGCGACAGTCTAGCACAGATACGCAGTATTTT. It is translated as CASSPGRQSSTDTQYF. Based on the CDR3 plus reference TRBV11-3 and TRBJ2-3, the full variable domain is EAGVVQSPRYKIIEKKQPVAFWCNPISGHNTLYWYLQNLGQGPELLIRYENEEAVDDSQLPKDRFSAERLKGVDSTLKIQPAELGDSAVYLCASSPGRQSSTDTQYFGPGTRLTVL.

The gene calls are TRBV2 and TRBJ1-1, with D perhaps matching TRBD1 (6 bases). The V end lost 6 bases, the J end lost 1 base, and 12 bases lay between the germline ends. Germline CDR1 reads SNHLY; CDR2 reads FYNNEI. This CDR3 spans 14 amino acids. The CDR3: CASRLQGQNTEAFF. The CDR3 nucleotides are TGTGCCAGCAGACTACAGGGTCAGAACACTGAAGCTTTCTTT.

V is TRBV7-9 and J is TRBJ2-1; 7 bases line up with TRBD2. Germline CDR1 SEHNR, CDR2 FQNEAQ (reference sequence). This CDR3 has 14 residues. The V and J ends lost 10 bases and 7 bases, in that order; junction bases with no gene match: 13. This chain's CDR3 is CATASRGSGNEQFF. In nucleotides, the CDR3 is TGTGCCACCGCGTCGCGGGGGTCGGGGAATGAGCAGTTCTTC.

In the case of this clone: The same CDR3 is also encoded by other DNA sequences in this sample. The chain uses TRBV5-1 and TRBJ2-4; no clear D gene. This CDR3 has 15 amino acids. V was clipped by 0 bases and J by 0 bases, with 7 bases between them. Germline assignment: CDR1 SGHRS and CDR2 YFSETQ. The CDR3 is CASSLATPAKNIQYF. CDR3 coding DNA: TGCGCCAGCAGCTTGGCCACCCCAGCCAAAAACATTCAGTACTTC. Filled out from reference TRBV5-1 and TRBJ2-4, the complete variable domain reads KAGVTQTPRYLIKTRGQQVTLSCSPISGHRSVSWYQQTPGQGLQFLFEYFSETQRNKGNFPGRFSGRQFSNSRSEMNVSTLELGDSALYLCASSLATPAKNIQYFGAGTRLSVL.